These 23 T cell receptor beta chains were sequenced from one sample in a study of blood T cell repertoires in COVID-19. This table comes from immunoSEQ multiplex PCR, and its TCRdb copy is limited to in-frame clones, with some not included. The table lists some 250,000 clones, approximately 86% of them singletons. Sequencing used peripheral blood. Receptors were obtained from a woman in her 70s with active or convalescent COVID-19.

The chain carries TRBV12-3 or TRBV12-4 and TRBJ1-2, with D unresolved. Trimming took 5 bases from V and 8 from J, leaving 15 bases between them. This CDR3 region has 13 residues. The CDR3 protein is CASSPRGGSGYTF. The CDR3 region has the DNA TGTGCCAGCAGTCCCCGGGGTGGCAGCGGCTACACCTTC.

This rearrangement joins TRBV9 to TRBJ1-1; the D is unclear. Trimming removed 4 bases at V and 1 base at J, with 11 bases between. Germline CDR1 SGDLS, CDR2 YYNGEE. This CDR3 has 14 residues. For the CDR3, the DNA is TGTGCCAGCAGCTTAAGCCGGAGGAACACTGAAGCTTTCTTT. As protein: CASSLSRRNTEAFF.

The chain links TRBV11-2 to TRBJ2-7, with TRBD1 matching 7 bases. V dropped 5 bases and J dropped 7; count of bases not matched to a gene: 8. CDR3 length equals 13 residues. Germline V gene data show CDR1 as SGHAT and CDR2 as FQNNGV. This CDR3 reads CASSDDRVREQYF. For the CDR3, the DNA is TGTGCCAGCAGCGACGACAGGGTGAGGGAGCAGTACTTC.

This sequence joins TRBV7-9 and TRBJ2-3; D is perhaps TRBD2 (6 bases). Per the germline V gene, CDR1 is SEHNR and CDR2 is FQNEAQ (reference sequence). The CDR3 is 14 residues long. V lost 5 bases and J 2 bases, leaving 11 bases between the germline ends. CDR3 in DNA: TGTGCCAGCAGCCTAGGGCGGGACACAGATACGCAGTATTTT. Translated: CASSLGRDTDTQYF. The whole variable domain, filled in from reference TRBV7-9 and TRBJ2-3, reads DTGVSQNPRHKITKRGQNVTFRCDPISEHNRLYWYRQTLGQGPEFLTYFQNEAQLEKSRLLSDRFSAERPKGSFSTLEIQRTEQGDSAMYLCASSLGRDTDTQYFGPGTRLTVL.

This chain connects TRBV19 to TRBJ1-5; maybe TRBD1 (6 bases). This CDR3 is 13 amino acids long. The V gene's germline CDR1 is LNHDA and CDR2 SQIVND (reference sequence). V shed 7 bases and J shed 7 bases, with 14 bases lying between them. CDR3 nucleotides: TGTGCCAGTAAGGGGGGGCCCGGGCAGCCCCAGCATTTT. Translated: CASKGGPGQPQHF.

The gene calls are TRBV6-5 and TRBJ2-7; 9 positions match TRBD1. Trimming took 7 bases from V and 5 from J; bases not matched to a gene: 12. The CDR3 contains 15 residues. CDR1 MNHEY and CDR2 SVGAGI come from the germline V gene. CDR3 region: CASIFAGTGLNEQYF. CDR3 DNA: TGTGCCAGCATTTTTGCCGGGACAGGGTTAAACGAGCAGTACTTC.

About this clone itself: Other DNA sequences in the same sample also yield this CDR3. V and J are TRBV5-6 and TRBJ2-2; D perhaps matches TRBD1 (5 bases). Deletions cut 4 bases from V and 8 bases from J, with 12 bases between. This CDR3 has 13 residues. In germline, CDR1 is SGHDT, CDR2 YYEEEE. CDR3 nucleotides: TGTGCCAGCAGCGCCACAGGAGCGGGGGAGCTGTTTTTT. Amino acids: CASSATGAGELFF.

The chain joins TRBV7-2 to TRBJ1-2; D is undetermined. Germline lookup yields CDR1 SGHTA and CDR2 FQGNSA. The germline V and J ends were trimmed by 1 base and 2 bases, with 5 bases remaining between them. The CDR3 loop spans 13 amino acids. The CDR3 DNA sequence: TGTGCCAGCAGCTTAGTAGAAAACTATGGCTACACCTTC. Protein product: CASSLVENYGYTF.

The chain is built from TRBV11-2 and TRBJ2-3, with 9 bases identical to TRBD1. The germline gives CDR1 SGHAT, CDR2 FQNNGV. The CDR3 contains 14 residues. V lost 9 bases and J lost 2; bases outside the gene matches: 6. CDR3 region: CASKGQGITDTQYF. The CDR3 DNA sequence: TGTGCCAGTAAGGGACAGGGAATCACAGATACGCAGTATTTT.

Remarks on this clone: Distinct nucleotide sequences in the sample also encode this CDR3. V is TRBV18 and J is TRBJ1-1; a possible D gene is TRBD1 (5 bases). The CDR3 is 13 amino acids. Germline V gives CDR1 KGHSH, CDR2 LQKENI. Trimming left V 3 bases short and J 2 bases short, with 7 bases between. CDR3 residues: CASSPGQNTEAFF. The CDR3 region has the DNA TGTGCCAGCTCACCCGGACAAAACACTGAAGCTTTCTTT.

The J gene is TRBJ1-1, the V gene TRBV25-1, with D possibly being TRBD1 (6 bases). V was pared by 6 bases and J by 11 bases, with 22 bases between. This CDR3 comprises 14 residues. Per germline, CDR1 MGHDK and CDR2 SYGVNS. The CDR3 DNA sequence: TGTGCCAGCAGCGACCTAGGGGGTTCGGAAAGGGCTTTCTTT. Residues: CASSDLGGSERAFF.

V is TRBV11-2 and J is TRBJ2-1, with 7 positions matching TRBD1. Germline V lookup: CDR1 SGHAT, CDR2 FQNNGV. This CDR3 region has 11 residues. V dropped 4 bases and J dropped 16; count of bases not matched to a gene: 7. CDR3 sequence: CASSSTTGIFF. CDR3 coding DNA: TGTGCCAGCAGCTCAACGACAGGGATCTTCTTC. The whole variable domain, filled in from reference TRBV11-2 and TRBJ2-1, reads EAGVAQSPRYKIIEKRQSVAFWCNPISGHATLYWYQQILGQGPKLLIQFQNNGVVDDSQLPKDRFSAERLKGVDSTLKIQPAKLEDSAVYLCASSSTTGIFFGPGTRLTVL.

CDR3 nucleotide sequence: TGTGCCAGCAGTGAAGTGCTAGCGGGGGGCTTTACCTCCTACAATGAGCAGTTCTTC. Translation: CASSEVLAGGFTSYNEQFF. V usage is TRBV2 and J usage is TRBJ2-1; TRBD2 aligns across 11 bases. CDR1 and CDR2 (germline): SNHLY, FYNNEI. The CDR3 length is 19 residues. V gave up 1 base and J gave up 0 bases; unmatched junction bases: 8.

The CDR3 protein is CASRVTGSPYEQYF. CDR3 DNA: TGTGCCAGCAGGGTAACAGGTTCTCCCTACGAGCAGTACTTC. The V gene is TRBV27, the J gene TRBJ2-7; D may be TRBD1 (5 bases). The ends were cut back, 6 bases at V and 2 bases at J, with 14 bases in the middle. This CDR3 has 14 amino acids. Germline CDR1 and CDR2: MNHEY and SMNVEV (reference sequence).

The gene calls are TRBV18 and TRBJ2-7; 8 bases match TRBD1. Germline V gene data show CDR1 as KGHSH and CDR2 as LQKENI. J was trimmed by 13 bases and V by 4 bases; bases with no gene match: 9. The CDR3 has 12 residues. The CDR3 loop is CASSLTGDEPYF. The CDR3 DNA sequence: TGTGCCAGCTCACTGACAGGGGACGAGCCCTACTTC.

The V and J genes are TRBV4-3 and TRBJ1-1; TRBD1 agrees at 8 bases. V lost 3 bases and J lost 1; bases outside the gene matches: 4. The CDR3 sequence is 15 residues long. Per the germline V gene, CDR1 is LGHNA and CDR2 is YSLEER. The CDR3 nucleotides read TGCGCCAGCAGCCACCCCGACAGGGGGAACACTGAAGCTTTCTTT. Amino acid sequence: CASSHPDRGNTEAFF.

V usage is TRBV5-4 and J usage is TRBJ2-3; maybe TRBD2 (6 bases). The CDR3 has 13 amino acids. V was pared by 6 bases and J by 7 bases, with 15 bases between. The germline V gene has CDR1 SGHNT and CDR2 YYREEE (reference sequence). CDR3 coding DNA: TGTGCCAGCACCCTACCGGGACTCTATACGCAGTATTTT. Encoded protein: CASTLPGLYTQYF.

This clone has more than one count but fewer than ten. The CDR3 region is CASSPYGAEAFF. As DNA, the CDR3 is TGTGCCAGCAGTCCCTACGGGGCTGAAGCTTTCTTT. This chain links TRBV2 with TRBJ1-1, with unresolved D. The CDR3 length is 12 residues. Germline V gene lookup returns CDR1 SNHLY and CDR2 FYNNEI. V shed 5 bases and J shed 6 bases, with 10 bases lying between them.

This chain joins TRBV2 and TRBJ2-3; the D gene is possibly TRBD1 (6 bases). CDR1 and CDR2 (germline): SNHLY, FYNNEI. The CDR3 loop spans 13 amino acids. V was trimmed by 7 bases and J by 6 bases, leaving 14 bases between them. The CDR3 region has the DNA TGTGCCAGCACAAGGGGGACAATGGATACGCAGTATTTT. Translated: CASTRGTMDTQYF.

V gene TRBV7-2 combines with J gene TRBJ2-3, with D possibly matching TRBD2 (6 bases). The V and J ends lost 7 bases and 3 bases respectively, with 11 bases between them. Germline V gene lookup returns CDR1 SGHTA and CDR2 FQGNSA. The CDR3 is 13 residues long. The CDR3 loop reads CASTLGTTDTQYF. The CDR3 bases are TGTGCCAGCACCCTGGGGACTACAGATACGCAGTATTTT.

The chain couples TRBV19 to TRBJ2-1; a weak D match, TRBD2 (6 bases). CDR1 and CDR2 from the germline V gene are LNHDA and SQIVND (reference sequence). V shed 5 bases and J shed 8 bases, with 13 bases lying between them. This CDR3 is 13 amino acids long. CDR3 coding DNA: TGTGCCAGTAGTCCCTGGGGGGTGGATGAGCAGTTCTTC. Residues: CASSPWGVDEQFF.

This chain links TRBV7-2 with TRBJ1-6; no clear D gene. From germline, CDR1 is SGHTA and CDR2 FQGNSA. The V and J ends lost 2 bases and 9 bases respectively, with 14 bases between them. This CDR3 contains 15 residues. Here the CDR3 reads CASSLSPDRSSPLHF. In DNA, the CDR3 is TGTGCCAGCAGCTTATCCCCCGATCGGAGTTCACCCCTCCACTTT.

J is TRBJ2-2 and V is TRBV10-1, with D unresolved. The CDR3 spans 14 residues. Trimming stripped 6 bases from V and 0 bases from J, with 8 bases between. Germline CDR1 reads WNHNN; CDR2 reads SYGVQD (reference sequence). The chain's CDR3 is CASRSAANTGELFF. The CDR3 DNA follows: TGCGCCAGCAGGAGCGCCGCGAACACCGGGGAGCTGTTTTTT.